Below, 4 T cell receptor beta chains from the same sample are listed, as sequenced in a study of radiotherapy plus CTLA-4 blockade in lung cancer. Produced via immunoSEQ multiplex PCR; TCRdb's table is partial and in-frame only. The sample includes around 120,000 clones, roughly 80% of them seen just once. The sequencing here drew on peripheral blood, taken from a patient treated with radiotherapy plus ipilimumab. The receptors shown here come from a human donor with non-small cell lung cancer who had a partial response to radiotherapy plus ipilimumab.

The chain couples TRBV19 to TRBJ2-3, with 8 bases identical to TRBD2. Germline loops: CDR1 LNHDA, CDR2 SQIVND (reference sequence). This CDR3 has 13 amino acids. J gave up 9 bases and V 5 bases, and 7 bases lay outside the gene matches. The CDR3 sequence: CASSVAGTRTQYF. In DNA, the CDR3 is TGTGCCAGTAGTGTAGCCGGGACTAGAACGCAGTATTTT.

The chain is built from TRBV5-1 and TRBJ2-1; 14 nucleotides align to TRBD2. The V and J ends lost 5 bases and 7 bases, in that order; junction bases with no gene match: 8. The CDR3 extends over 16 amino acids. CDR1 and CDR2 (germline): SGHRS, YFSETQ. The CDR3 loop reads CASRRDGTSGSNEQFF. As DNA, the CDR3 is TGCGCCAGCAGGCGCGACGGGACTAGCGGGAGTAATGAGCAGTTCTTC.

In its sample, this clone was seen once. J is TRBJ2-7 and V is TRBV4-1; TRBD2 matches 9 bases. The trim removed 0 bases at V and 1 base at J, leaving 7 bases unmatched. Germline CDR1 and CDR2: MGHRA and YSYEKL. The CDR3 runs to 17 residues. The CDR3 nucleotides read TGCGCCAGCAGCCAAGATCTCCTAGCGGGAATATCCTACGAGCAGTACTTC. Protein: CASSQDLLAGISYEQYF.

The rearrangement links TRBV6-5 to TRBJ2-5; TRBD2 matches at 7 bases. Germline V CDR1 and CDR2: MNHEY, SVGAGI. The V and J ends lost 6 bases and 5 bases, in that order; junction bases with no gene match: 3. This CDR3 comprises 12 residues. The CDR3 spells CASRERGETQYF. In DNA, the CDR3 is TGTGCCAGCAGGGAGCGGGGCGAGACCCAGTACTTC.